This T cell receptor beta chain was sequenced in a study of blood T cell repertoires in COVID-19. Background on the study: From the United States, Italy and Spain came samples of acute and convalescent COVID-19. PBMCs, B-cell-depleted T cells, or T cells were the source of the cDNA or gDNA that made up the material.

Per the study methods: Amplification with reference gene primers provided the estimates of nucleated cell counts. The table came from immunoSEQ multiplex PCR; TCRdb's copy has only in-frame clones and leaves some out. That table is the source of V, J and clone size, and D and trimming were worked out from the DNA. This repertoire shows about 340,000 clones, around 88% found once; its top ten account for about 3%. Input material: peripheral blood. The TCR sequence derives from a young man with active or convalescent COVID-19.

The CDR3 DNA reads as TGTGCCAGCAGCTTGGGACTAGCGGGGGGATTGACCGGGGAGCTGTTTTTT. Its translation: CASSLGLAGGLTGELFF. V is TRBV7-6 and J is TRBJ2-2; the match to TRBD2 covers 15 bases. Germline assignment: CDR1 SGHVS and CDR2 FNYEAQ. The V segment lost 3 bases and the J segment 5 bases; nucleotides outside the gene matches: 4. This CDR3 spans 17 amino acids.